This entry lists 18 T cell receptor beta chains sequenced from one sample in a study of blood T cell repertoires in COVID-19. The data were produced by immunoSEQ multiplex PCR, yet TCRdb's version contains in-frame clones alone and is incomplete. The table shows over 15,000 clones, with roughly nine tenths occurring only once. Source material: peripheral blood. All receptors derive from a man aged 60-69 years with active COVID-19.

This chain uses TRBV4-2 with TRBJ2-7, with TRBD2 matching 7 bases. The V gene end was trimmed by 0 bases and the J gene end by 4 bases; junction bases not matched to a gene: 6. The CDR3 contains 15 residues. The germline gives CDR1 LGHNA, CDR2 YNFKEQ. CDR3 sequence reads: CASSQERETIYEQYF. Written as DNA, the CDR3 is TGTGCCAGCAGCCAAGAGCGGGAGACTATTTACGAGCAGTACTTC.

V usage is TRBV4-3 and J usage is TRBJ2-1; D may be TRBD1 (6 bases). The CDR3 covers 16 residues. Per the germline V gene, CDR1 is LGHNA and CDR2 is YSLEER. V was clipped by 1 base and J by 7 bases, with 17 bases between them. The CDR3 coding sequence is TGCGCCAGCAGCCAAGGGAAGGGGGAAGATAAGAATGAGCAGTTCTTC. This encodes CASSQGKGEDKNEQFF.

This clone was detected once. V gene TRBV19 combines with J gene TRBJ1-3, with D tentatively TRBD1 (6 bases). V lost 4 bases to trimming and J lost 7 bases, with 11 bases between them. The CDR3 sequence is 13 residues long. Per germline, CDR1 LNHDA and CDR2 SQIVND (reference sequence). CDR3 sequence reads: CASSKDRGNTIYF. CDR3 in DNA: TGTGCCAGTAGTAAGGACAGAGGGAACACCATATATTTT.

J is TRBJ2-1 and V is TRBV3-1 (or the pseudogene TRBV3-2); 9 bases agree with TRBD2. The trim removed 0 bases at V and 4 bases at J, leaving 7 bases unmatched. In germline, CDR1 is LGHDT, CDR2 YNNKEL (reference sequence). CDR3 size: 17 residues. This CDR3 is CASSQDVAGGPYNEQFF. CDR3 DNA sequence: TGTGCCAGCAGCCAAGATGTGGCGGGAGGGCCTTACAATGAGCAGTTCTTC.

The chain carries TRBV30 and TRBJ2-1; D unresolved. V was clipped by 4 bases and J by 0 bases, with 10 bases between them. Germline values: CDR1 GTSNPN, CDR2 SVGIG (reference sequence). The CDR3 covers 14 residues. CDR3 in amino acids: CAWTLMSSYNEQFF. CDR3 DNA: TGTGCCTGGACCCTCATGAGCTCCTACAATGAGCAGTTCTTC.

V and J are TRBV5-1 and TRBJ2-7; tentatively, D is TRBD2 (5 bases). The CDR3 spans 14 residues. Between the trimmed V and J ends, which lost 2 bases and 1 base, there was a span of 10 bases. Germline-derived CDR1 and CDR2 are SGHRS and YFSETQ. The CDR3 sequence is CASSFWGASYEQYF. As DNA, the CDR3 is TGCGCCAGCAGCTTTTGGGGAGCGTCCTACGAGCAGTACTTC. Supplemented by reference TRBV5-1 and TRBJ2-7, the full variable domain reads KAGVTQTPRYLIKTRGQQVTLSCSPISGHRSVSWYQQTPGQGLQFLFEYFSETQRNKGNFPGRFSGRQFSNSRSEMNVSTLELGDSALYLCASSFWGASYEQYFGPGTRLTVT.

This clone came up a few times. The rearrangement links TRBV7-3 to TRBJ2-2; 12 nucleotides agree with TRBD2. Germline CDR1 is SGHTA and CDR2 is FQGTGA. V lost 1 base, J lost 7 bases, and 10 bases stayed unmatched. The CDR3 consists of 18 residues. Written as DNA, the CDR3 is TGTGCCAGCAGCTTAAGACCCCGGACTAGCGGGATGGGCGGGGAGCTGTTTTTT. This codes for CASSLRPRTSGMGGELFF.

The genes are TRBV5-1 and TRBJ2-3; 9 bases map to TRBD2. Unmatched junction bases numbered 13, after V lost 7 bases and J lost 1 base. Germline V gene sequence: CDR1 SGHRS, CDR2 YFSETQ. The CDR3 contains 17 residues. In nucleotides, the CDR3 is TGCGCCAGCTCCACCTCGCCTGGCGGGGGGGGCACAGATACGCAGTATTTT. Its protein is CASSTSPGGGGTDTQYF.

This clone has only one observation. In DNA form, the CDR3 reads TGCGCCAGCAGCTTGGATGTCGAGGGTACGCAGTATTTT. Amino acids: CASSLDVEGTQYF. This chain joins TRBV5-1 and TRBJ2-3; perhaps TRBD2 as D (5 bases). Germline loops: CDR1 SGHRS, CDR2 YFSETQ. Trimming shortened V by 0 bases and J by 8 bases, and 10 bases separated the two germline ends. This CDR3 spans 13 amino acids.

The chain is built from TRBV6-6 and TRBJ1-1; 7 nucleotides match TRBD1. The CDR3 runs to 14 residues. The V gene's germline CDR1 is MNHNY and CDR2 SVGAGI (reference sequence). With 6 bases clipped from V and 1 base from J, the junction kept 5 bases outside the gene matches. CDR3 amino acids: CASRSDRENTEAFF. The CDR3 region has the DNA TGTGCCAGCAGGTCCGACAGGGAGAACACTGAAGCTTTCTTT.

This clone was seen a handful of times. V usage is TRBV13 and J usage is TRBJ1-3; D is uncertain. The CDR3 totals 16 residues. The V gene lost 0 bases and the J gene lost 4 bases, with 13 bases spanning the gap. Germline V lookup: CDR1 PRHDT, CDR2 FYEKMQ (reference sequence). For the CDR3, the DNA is TGTGCCAGCAGCTTAGGGGGAGAGACACGGGGAAACACCATATATTTT. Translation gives CASSLGGETRGNTIYF.

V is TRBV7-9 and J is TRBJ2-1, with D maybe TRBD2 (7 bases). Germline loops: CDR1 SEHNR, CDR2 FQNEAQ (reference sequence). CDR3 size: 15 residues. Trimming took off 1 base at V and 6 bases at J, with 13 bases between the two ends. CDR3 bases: TGTGCCAGCAGCTTAGGGGGGGGGCGGAGCAATGAGCAGTTCTTC. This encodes CASSLGGGRSNEQFF.

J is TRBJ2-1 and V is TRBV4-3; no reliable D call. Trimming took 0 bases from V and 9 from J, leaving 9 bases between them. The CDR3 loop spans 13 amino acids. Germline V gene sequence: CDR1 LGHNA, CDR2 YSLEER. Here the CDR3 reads CASSQDQDSEQFF. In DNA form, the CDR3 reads TGCGCCAGCAGCCAAGATCAGGATAGTGAGCAGTTCTTC.

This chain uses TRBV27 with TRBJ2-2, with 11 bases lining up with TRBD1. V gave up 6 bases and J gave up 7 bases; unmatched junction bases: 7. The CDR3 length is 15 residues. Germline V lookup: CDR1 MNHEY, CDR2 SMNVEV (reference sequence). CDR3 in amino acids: CASSRTGGFIGELFF. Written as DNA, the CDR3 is TGTGCCAGCAGCCGGACAGGGGGCTTCATCGGGGAGCTGTTTTTT.

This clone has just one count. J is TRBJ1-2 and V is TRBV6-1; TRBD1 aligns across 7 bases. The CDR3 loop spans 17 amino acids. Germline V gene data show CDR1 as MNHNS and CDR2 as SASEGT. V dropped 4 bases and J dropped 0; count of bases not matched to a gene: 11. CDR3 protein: CASSAGTDPLANYGYTF. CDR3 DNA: TGTGCCAGCAGTGCAGGGACAGACCCGTTAGCTAACTATGGCTACACCTTC.

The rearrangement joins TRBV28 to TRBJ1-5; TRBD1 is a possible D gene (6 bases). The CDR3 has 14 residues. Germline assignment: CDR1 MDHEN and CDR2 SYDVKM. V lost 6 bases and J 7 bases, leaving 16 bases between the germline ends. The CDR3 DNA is TGTGCCAGCAGCGTGACAGGCCTACGGCAGCCCCAGCATTTT. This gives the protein CASSVTGLRQPQHF.

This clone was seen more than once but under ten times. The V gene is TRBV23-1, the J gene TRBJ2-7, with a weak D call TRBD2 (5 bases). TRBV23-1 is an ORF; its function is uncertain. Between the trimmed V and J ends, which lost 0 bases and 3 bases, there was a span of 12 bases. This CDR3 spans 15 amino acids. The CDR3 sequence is CASSQSRDHFYEQYF. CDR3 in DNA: TGCGCCAGCAGTCAATCGAGGGATCATTTCTACGAGCAGTACTTC.

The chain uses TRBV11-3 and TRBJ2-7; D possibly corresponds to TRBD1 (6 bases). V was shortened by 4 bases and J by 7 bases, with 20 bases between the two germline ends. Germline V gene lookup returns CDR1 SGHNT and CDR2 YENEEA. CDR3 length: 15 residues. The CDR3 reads CASSSFPGPQGEQYF. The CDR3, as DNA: TGTGCCAGCAGCTCTTTCCCCGGGCCCCAGGGGGAGCAGTACTTC.